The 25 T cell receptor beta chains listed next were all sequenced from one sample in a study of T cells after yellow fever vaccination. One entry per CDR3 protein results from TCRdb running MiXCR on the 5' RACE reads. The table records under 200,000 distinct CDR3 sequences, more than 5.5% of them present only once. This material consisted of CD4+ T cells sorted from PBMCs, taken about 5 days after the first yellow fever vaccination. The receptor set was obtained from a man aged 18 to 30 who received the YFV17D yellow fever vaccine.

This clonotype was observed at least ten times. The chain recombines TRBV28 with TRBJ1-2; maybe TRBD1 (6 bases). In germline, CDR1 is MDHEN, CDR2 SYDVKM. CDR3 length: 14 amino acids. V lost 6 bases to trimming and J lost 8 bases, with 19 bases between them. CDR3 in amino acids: CASRGGHLLIGYTF. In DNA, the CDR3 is TGTGCCAGCAGGGGGGGGCACCTTCTAATAGGCTACACCTTC.

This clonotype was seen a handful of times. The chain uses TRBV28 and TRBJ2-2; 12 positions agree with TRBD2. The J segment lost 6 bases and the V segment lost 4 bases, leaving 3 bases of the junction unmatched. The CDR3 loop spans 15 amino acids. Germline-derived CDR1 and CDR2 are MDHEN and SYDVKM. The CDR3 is CASSWTSGESGELFF. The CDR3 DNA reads TGTGCCAGCAGTTGGACTAGCGGGGAATCCGGGGAGCTGTTTTTT. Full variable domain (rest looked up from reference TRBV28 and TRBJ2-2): DVKVTQSSRYLVKRTGEKVFLECVQDMDHENMFWYRQDPGLGLRLIYFSYDVKMKEKGDIPEGYSVSREKKERFSLILESASTNQTSMYLCASSWTSGESGELFFGEGSRLTVL.

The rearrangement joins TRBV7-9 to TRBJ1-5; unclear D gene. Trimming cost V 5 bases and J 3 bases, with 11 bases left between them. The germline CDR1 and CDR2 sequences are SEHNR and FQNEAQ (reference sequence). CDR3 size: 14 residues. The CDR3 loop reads CASSLDGDNQPQHF. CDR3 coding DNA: TGTGCCAGCAGCCTTGACGGGGACAATCAGCCCCAGCATTTT.

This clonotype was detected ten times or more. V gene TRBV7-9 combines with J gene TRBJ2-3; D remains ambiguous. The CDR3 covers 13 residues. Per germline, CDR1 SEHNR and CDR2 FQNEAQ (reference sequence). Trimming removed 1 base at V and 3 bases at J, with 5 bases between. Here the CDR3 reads CASSLVLTDTQYF. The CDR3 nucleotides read TGTGCCAGCAGCTTAGTATTGACAGATACGCAGTATTTT.

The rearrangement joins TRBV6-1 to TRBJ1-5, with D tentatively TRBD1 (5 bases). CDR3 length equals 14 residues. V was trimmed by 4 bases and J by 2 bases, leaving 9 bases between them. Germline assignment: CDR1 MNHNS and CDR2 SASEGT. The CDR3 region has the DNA TGTGCCAGCAGTGGGGGCGCAGGCAATCAGCCCCAGCATTTT. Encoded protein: CASSGGAGNQPQHF.

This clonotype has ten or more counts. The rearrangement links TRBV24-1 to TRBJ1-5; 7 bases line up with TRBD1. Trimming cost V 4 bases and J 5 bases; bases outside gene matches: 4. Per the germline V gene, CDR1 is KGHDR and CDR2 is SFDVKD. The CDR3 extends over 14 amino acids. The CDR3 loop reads CATSDPGTDQPQHF. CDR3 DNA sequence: TGTGCCACCAGTGACCCGGGGACAGATCAGCCCCAGCATTTT.

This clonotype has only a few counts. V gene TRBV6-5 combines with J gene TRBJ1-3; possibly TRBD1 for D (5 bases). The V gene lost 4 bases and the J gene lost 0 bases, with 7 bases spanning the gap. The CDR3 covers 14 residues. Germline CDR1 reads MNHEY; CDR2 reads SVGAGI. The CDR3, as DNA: TGTGCCAGCAGTTGGGGCCTCTCTGGAAACACCATATATTTT. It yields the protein CASSWGLSGNTIYF.

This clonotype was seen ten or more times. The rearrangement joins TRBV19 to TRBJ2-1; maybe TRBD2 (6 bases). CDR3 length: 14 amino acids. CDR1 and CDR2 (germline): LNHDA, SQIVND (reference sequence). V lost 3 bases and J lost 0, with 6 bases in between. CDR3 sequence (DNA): TGTGCCAGTAGTATCGGGAGCTCCTACAATGAGCAGTTCTTC. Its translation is CASSIGSSYNEQFF.

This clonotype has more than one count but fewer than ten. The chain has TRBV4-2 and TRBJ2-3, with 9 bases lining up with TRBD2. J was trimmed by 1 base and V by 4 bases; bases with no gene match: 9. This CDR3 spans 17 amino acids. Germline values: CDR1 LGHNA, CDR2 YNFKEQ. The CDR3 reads CASSLGRGGAGTDTQYF. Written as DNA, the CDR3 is TGTGCCAGCAGCCTGGGCCGCGGGGGGGCGGGCACAGATACGCAGTATTTT.

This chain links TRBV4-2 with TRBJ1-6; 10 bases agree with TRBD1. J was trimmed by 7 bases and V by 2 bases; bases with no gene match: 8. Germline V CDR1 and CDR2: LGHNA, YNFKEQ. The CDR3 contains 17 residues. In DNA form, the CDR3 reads TGTGCCAGCAGCCAACACCTTCCGGGACAGGGGAATTCACCCCTCCACTTT. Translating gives CASSQHLPGQGNSPLHF.

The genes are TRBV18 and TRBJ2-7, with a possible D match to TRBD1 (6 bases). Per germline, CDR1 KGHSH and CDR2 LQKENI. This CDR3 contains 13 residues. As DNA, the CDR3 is TGTTCCAGCTCACCAACAGGGATTTACGAGCAGTACGTC. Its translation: CSSSPTGIYEQYV.

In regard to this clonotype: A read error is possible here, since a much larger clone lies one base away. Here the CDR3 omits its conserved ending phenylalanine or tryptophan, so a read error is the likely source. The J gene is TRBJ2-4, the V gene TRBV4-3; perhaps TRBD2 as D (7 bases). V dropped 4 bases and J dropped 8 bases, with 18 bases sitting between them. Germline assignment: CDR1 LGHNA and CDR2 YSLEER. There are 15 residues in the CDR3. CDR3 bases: TGCGCCAGCAGCCCCCAAGGGGGGGGCAGATACATTCAGTACTAC. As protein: CASSPQGGGRYIQYY.

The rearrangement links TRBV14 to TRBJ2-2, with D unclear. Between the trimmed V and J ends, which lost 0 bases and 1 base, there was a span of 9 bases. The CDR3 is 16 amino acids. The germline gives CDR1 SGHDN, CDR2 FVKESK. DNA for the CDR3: TGTGCCAGCAGCCAAGAACGGTGGGGGAACACCGGGGAGCTGTTTTTT. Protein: CASSQERWGNTGELFF.

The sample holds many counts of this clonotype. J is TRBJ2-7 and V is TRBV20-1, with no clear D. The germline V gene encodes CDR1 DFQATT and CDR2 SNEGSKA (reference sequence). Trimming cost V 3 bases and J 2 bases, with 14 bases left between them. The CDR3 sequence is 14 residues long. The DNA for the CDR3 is TGCAGTGCTAGGAGCCCGGGCGGAACCTACGAGCAGTACTTC. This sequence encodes CSARSPGGTYEQYF.

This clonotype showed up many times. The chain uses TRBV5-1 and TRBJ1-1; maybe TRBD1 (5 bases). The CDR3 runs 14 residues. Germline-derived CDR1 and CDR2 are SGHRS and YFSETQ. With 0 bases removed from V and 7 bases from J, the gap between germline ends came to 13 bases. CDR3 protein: CASSLDQSGLEAFF. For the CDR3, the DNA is TGCGCCAGCAGCTTGGACCAGTCGGGGCTTGAAGCTTTCTTT.

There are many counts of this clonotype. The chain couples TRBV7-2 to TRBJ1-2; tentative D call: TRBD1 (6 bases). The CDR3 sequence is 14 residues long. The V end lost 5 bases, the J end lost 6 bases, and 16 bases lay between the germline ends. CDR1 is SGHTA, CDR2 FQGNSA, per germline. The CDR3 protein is CASSPYLTGNGYTF. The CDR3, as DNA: TGTGCCAGCAGCCCTTATCTAACAGGGAATGGCTACACCTTC.

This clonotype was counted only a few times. CDR3 sequence: CASSSGTVDEQFF. In DNA form, the CDR3 reads TGTGCCAGCAGCTCCGGGACAGTGGATGAGCAGTTCTTC. The chain combines TRBV5-5 with TRBJ2-1; 7 bases line up with TRBD1. V was clipped by 3 bases and J by 8 bases; unmatched bases: 5. The germline CDR1 and CDR2 sequences are SGHKS and YYEKEE (reference sequence). The length of the CDR3 is 13 residues.

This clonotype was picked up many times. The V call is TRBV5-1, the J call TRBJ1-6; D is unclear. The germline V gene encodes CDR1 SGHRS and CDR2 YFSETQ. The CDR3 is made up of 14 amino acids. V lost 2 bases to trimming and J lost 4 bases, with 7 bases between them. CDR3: CASSFGPYNSPLHF. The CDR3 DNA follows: TGCGCCAGCAGCTTTGGGCCGTATAATTCACCCCTCCACTTT.

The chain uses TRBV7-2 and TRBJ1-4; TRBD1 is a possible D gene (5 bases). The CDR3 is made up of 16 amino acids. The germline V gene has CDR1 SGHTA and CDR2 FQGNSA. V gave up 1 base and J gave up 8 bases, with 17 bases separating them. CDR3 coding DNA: TGTGCCAGCAGCTTAGTAGGGGCCAGGGCCTTCGAAAAACTGTTTTTT. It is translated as CASSLVGARAFEKLFF.

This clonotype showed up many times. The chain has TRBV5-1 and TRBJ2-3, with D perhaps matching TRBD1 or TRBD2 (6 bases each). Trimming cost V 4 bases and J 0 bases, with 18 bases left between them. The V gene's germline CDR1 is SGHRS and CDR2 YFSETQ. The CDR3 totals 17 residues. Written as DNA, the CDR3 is TGCGCCAGCAGCGCGATTAGGGGGGATGCTAGCACAGATACGCAGTATTTT. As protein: CASSAIRGDASTDTQYF.

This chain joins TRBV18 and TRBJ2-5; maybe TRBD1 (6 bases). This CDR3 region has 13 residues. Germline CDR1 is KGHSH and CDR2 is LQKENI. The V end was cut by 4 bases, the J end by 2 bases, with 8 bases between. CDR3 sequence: CASSRDTQETQYF. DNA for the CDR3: TGTGCCAGCTCACGGGACACTCAAGAGACCCAGTACTTC.

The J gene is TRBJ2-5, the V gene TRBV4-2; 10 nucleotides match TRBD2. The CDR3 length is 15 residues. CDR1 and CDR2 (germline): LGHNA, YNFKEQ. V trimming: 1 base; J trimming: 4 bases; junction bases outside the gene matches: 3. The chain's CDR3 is CASSQGSSGGETQYF. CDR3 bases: TGTGCCAGCAGCCAAGGATCTAGCGGGGGAGAGACCCAGTACTTC.

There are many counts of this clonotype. CDR3 sequence: CASFGGPETQYF. As DNA, the CDR3 is TGTGCCAGCTTTGGGGGGCCAGAGACCCAGTACTTC. The rearrangement uses TRBV6-5 and TRBJ2-5; perhaps D is TRBD1 or TRBD2 (6 bases each). Germline V CDR1 and CDR2: MNHEY, SVGAGI. This CDR3 is built from 12 residues. The V gene lost 8 bases and the J gene lost 4 bases, with 11 bases spanning the gap.

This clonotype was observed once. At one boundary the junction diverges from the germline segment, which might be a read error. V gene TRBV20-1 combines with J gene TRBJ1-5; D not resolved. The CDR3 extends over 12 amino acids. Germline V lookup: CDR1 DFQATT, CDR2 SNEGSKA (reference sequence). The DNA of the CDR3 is TGCAGAGCTAGAGCGGGCAATCAGCCCCAGCATTTT. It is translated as CRARAGNQPQHF.

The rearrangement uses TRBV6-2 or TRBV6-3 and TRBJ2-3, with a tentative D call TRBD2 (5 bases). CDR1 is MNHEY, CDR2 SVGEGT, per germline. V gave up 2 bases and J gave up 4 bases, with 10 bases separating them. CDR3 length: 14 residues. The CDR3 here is CASSYDYWSDTQYF. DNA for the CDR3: TGTGCCAGCAGTTACGACTATTGGTCAGATACGCAGTATTTT.